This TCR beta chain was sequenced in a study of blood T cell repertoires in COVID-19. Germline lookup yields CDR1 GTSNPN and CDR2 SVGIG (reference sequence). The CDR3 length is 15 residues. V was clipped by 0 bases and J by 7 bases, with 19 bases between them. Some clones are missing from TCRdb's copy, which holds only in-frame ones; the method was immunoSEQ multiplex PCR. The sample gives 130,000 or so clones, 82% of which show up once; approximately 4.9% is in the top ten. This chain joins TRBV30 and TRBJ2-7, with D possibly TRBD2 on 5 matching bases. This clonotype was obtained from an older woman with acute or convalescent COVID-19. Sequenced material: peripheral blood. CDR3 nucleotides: TGTGCCTGGAGTGTAGACTCCTTCCTCGGGGAGGAGCAGTACTTC. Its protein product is CAWSVDSFLGEEQYF. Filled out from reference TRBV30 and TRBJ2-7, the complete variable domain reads SQTIHQWPATLVQPVGSPLSLECTVEGTSNPNLYWYRQAAGRGLQLLFYSVGIGQISSEVPQNLSASRPQDRQFILSSKKLLLSDSGFYLCAWSVDSFLGEEQYFGPGTRLTVT.